Below, 32 T cell receptor beta chains from the same sample are listed, as sequenced in a study of immune cell composition in non-small cell lung cancer. Repertoires were generated with immunoSEQ multiplex PCR, while TCRdb's copy carries only in-frame clones and drops some. The table shows more than 7,000 clones, with about 70% occurring only once. Sequencing input: lung tumor tissue. The source of these receptors is a human donor with non-small cell lung cancer.

The rearrangement joins TRBV10-3 to TRBJ2-1; the match to TRBD2 covers 9 bases. CDR1 and CDR2 from the germline V gene are ENHRY and SYGVKD. Trimming cost V 3 bases and J 12 bases; bases outside gene matches: 15. CDR3 length: 16 residues. CDR3 amino acids: CAISEGRASGTPRQFF. CDR3 coding DNA: TGTGCCATCAGTGAAGGGAGGGCTAGCGGGACCCCAAGGCAGTTCTTC.

This chain uses TRBV5-4 with TRBJ2-5, with D perhaps TRBD2 (5 bases). CDR1 is SGHNT and CDR2 is YYREEE in the germline V gene (reference sequence). The V end lost 1 base, the J end lost 2 bases, and 9 bases lay between the germline ends. There are 14 residues in the CDR3. In DNA form, the CDR3 reads TGTGCCAGCAGCTTGCTAGGGAGACAAGAGACCCAGTACTTC. It yields the protein CASSLLGRQETQYF.

This clone was detected only a few times. The chain has TRBV5-1 and TRBJ2-5; TRBD2 agrees at 8 bases. Germline V gene sequence: CDR1 SGHRS, CDR2 YFSETQ. The V gene end was trimmed by 4 bases and the J gene end by 2 bases; junction bases not matched to a gene: 4. This CDR3 has 14 residues. Here the CDR3 reads CASSPGGIQETQYF. DNA for the CDR3: TGCGCCAGCAGCCCGGGGGGGATACAAGAGACCCAGTACTTC.

The chain has TRBV19 and TRBJ1-1; perhaps TRBD1 as D (5 bases). The CDR3 extends over 16 amino acids. Germline lookup yields CDR1 LNHDA and CDR2 SQIVND (reference sequence). With 5 bases removed from V and 0 bases from J, the gap between germline ends came to 16 bases. The CDR3 here is CASSSGGYIMNTEAFF. CDR3 sequence (DNA): TGTGCCAGTAGTTCCGGGGGGTACATAATGAACACTGAAGCTTTCTTT.

This clone was observed a single time. The chain employs TRBV9 and TRBJ2-5; 8 nucleotides line up with TRBD1. This CDR3 region has 15 residues. Germline-derived CDR1 and CDR2 are SGDLS and YYNGEE. V was clipped by 0 bases and J by 4 bases; unmatched bases: 5. CDR3 bases: TGTGCCAGCAGCGTAGGTGGCAGGGGGCTAGAGACCCAGTACTTC. Translating gives CASSVGGRGLETQYF. Filled out from reference TRBV9 and TRBJ2-5, the complete variable domain reads DSGVTQTPKHLITATGQRVTLRCSPRSGDLSVYWYQQSLDQGLQFLIQYYNGEERAKGNILERFSAQQFPDLHSELNLSSLELGDSALYFCASSVGGRGLETQYFGPGTRLLVL.

This clone has only a few counts. The rearrangement joins TRBV9 to TRBJ2-1; maybe TRBD2 (6 bases). Trimming pared 2 bases from V and 0 bases from J, leaving 12 bases between. Germline lookup yields CDR1 SGDLS and CDR2 YYNGEE. The CDR3 loop spans 16 amino acids. In DNA, the CDR3 is TGTGCCAGCAGCGTGTTCCGCGGGACCTCCTACAATGAGCAGTTCTTC. Translated, it gives CASSVFRGTSYNEQFF. Variable domain in full (rest from reference TRBV9 and TRBJ2-1): DSGVTQTPKHLITATGQRVTLRCSPRSGDLSVYWYQQSLDQGLQFLIQYYNGEERAKGNILERFSAQQFPDLHSELNLSSLELGDSALYFCASSVFRGTSYNEQFFGPGTRLTVL.

J is TRBJ1-4 and V is TRBV5-1; D unclear. The CDR3 is made up of 14 amino acids. CDR1 is SGHRS and CDR2 is YFSETQ in the germline V gene. Deletions cut 4 bases from V and 0 bases from J, with 7 bases between. The CDR3 loop reads CASSLGATNEKLFF. CDR3 nucleotide sequence: TGCGCCAGCAGCCTGGGAGCAACTAATGAAAAACTGTTTTTT. The full variable domain, completed using reference TRBV5-1 and TRBJ1-4, is KAGVTQTPRYLIKTRGQQVTLSCSPISGHRSVSWYQQTPGQGLQFLFEYFSETQRNKGNFPGRFSGRQFSNSRSEMNVSTLELGDSALYLCASSLGATNEKLFFGSGTQLSVL.

The rearrangement joins TRBV5-1 to TRBJ2-7, with 7 bases lining up with TRBD2. There are 20 residues in the CDR3. Germline V CDR1 and CDR2: SGHRS, YFSETQ. V shed 0 bases, J shed 2 bases, and the junction held 20 bases outside the gene matches. The CDR3 sequence is CASSLGGAGLLGRETYEQYF. The CDR3 DNA sequence: TGCGCCAGCAGCTTGGGAGGGGCAGGGCTTTTGGGGCGGGAGACCTACGAGCAGTACTTC.

This chain links TRBV10-3 with TRBJ2-3; no reliable D call. Trimming took off 2 bases at V and 2 bases at J, with 8 bases between the two ends. Germline-derived CDR1 and CDR2 are ENHRY and SYGVKD. This CDR3 region has 14 residues. The CDR3 DNA follows: TGTGCCATCAGTGAGACACAGAACACAGATACGCAGTATTTT. This translates into CAISETQNTDTQYF.

Here the CDR3 DNA reads TGCGCCAGCAGCTTGGAAGGTACAGGGGGCTACTATGGCTACACCTTC. Protein sequence: CASSLEGTGGYYGYTF. The chain joins TRBV5-1 to TRBJ1-2, with TRBD1 matching over 9 bases. The germline CDR1 and CDR2 sequences are SGHRS and YFSETQ. The CDR3 sequence is 16 residues long. V dropped 0 bases and J dropped 3; count of bases not matched to a gene: 6.

The rearrangement joins TRBV6-1 to TRBJ2-7, with 7 bases lining up with TRBD1. This CDR3 has 14 residues. Germline CDR1 is MNHNS and CDR2 is SASEGT. J lost 0 bases, V lost 8 bases, and 7 bases had no gene match. As DNA, the CDR3 is TGTGCCAGCGACGAGACAGGGCTCTCCTACGAGCAGTACTTC. Protein sequence: CASDETGLSYEQYF.

The V call is TRBV15, the J call TRBJ1-2; no reliable D call. The V gene lost 1 base and the J gene lost 7 bases, with 10 bases spanning the gap. Germline lookup yields CDR1 LNHNV and CDR2 YYDKDF (reference sequence). CDR3 length: 13 residues. CDR3 residues: CATSRGTGSGYTF. As DNA, the CDR3 is TGTGCCACCAGCAGAGGAACCGGTAGTGGCTACACCTTC.

The V and J genes are TRBV6-1 and TRBJ1-5; TRBD1 matches at 10 bases. The CDR3 is made up of 18 amino acids. The ends lost 2 bases at V and 0 bases at J; junction bases unmatched: 7. Germline CDR1 reads MNHNS; CDR2 reads SASEGT. This CDR3 reads CASSERDRGSYSNQPQHF. As DNA, the CDR3 is TGTGCCAGCAGTGAAAGGGACAGGGGATCTTATAGCAATCAGCCCCAGCATTTT.

The table lists this clone with a few counts. V is TRBV29-1 and J is TRBJ2-1; D is unclear. Germline CDR1 is SQVTM and CDR2 is ANQGSEA. The CDR3 spans 10 residues. The CDR3 coding sequence is TGCAGTGCCCTCACGGGTGAGCAGTTCTTC. Amino acids: CSALTGEQFF.

The chain combines TRBV30 with TRBJ2-3; 7 nucleotides line up with TRBD1. Per the germline V gene, CDR1 is GTSNPN and CDR2 is SVGIG (reference sequence). The CDR3 runs 15 residues. The junction had 8 bases not matched to a gene; V was cut back by 2 bases and J by 3 bases. The chain's CDR3 is CAWSIQDRHTDTQYF. In nucleotides, the CDR3 is TGTGCCTGGAGTATCCAGGACAGGCATACAGATACGCAGTATTTT.

The chain links TRBV15 to TRBJ2-5; D gene ambiguous. V lost 2 bases to trimming and J lost 0 bases, with 7 bases between them. The CDR3 sequence is 14 residues long. Germline V gene data show CDR1 as LNHNV and CDR2 as YYDKDF (reference sequence). As DNA, the CDR3 is TGTGCCACCAGCAGACCCCGGGACCAAGAGACCCAGTACTTC. It translates to CATSRPRDQETQYF.

This clone was seen a few times. The chain carries TRBV6-6 and TRBJ2-5; TRBD1 agrees at 8 bases. V shed 6 bases and J 8 bases; nucleotides not matched to a gene: 11. CDR3 size: 14 residues. Germline CDR1 and CDR2: MNHNY and SVGAGI (reference sequence). The CDR3 DNA is TGTGCCAGCAGACCGGACAGGGCGGGGTATACCCAGTACTTC. Protein product: CASRPDRAGYTQYF.

This clone turned up a few times. The chain links TRBV15 to TRBJ2-3, with TRBD2 matching over 7 bases. The CDR3 extends over 16 amino acids. Germline-derived CDR1 and CDR2 are LNHNV and YYDKDF (reference sequence). With V trimmed by 6 bases and J by 4 bases, 13 bases remained unmatched. DNA of the CDR3: TGTGCCACCAGTGGAGGTCTGGGGGGGGGTGCAGATACGCAGTATTTT. This codes for CATSGGLGGGADTQYF.

The chain recombines TRBV7-9 with TRBJ1-2, with D possibly TRBD1 on 5 matching bases. Germline CDR1 and CDR2: SEHNR and FQNEAQ (reference sequence). V shed 1 base and J shed 2 bases, with 8 bases lying between them. CDR3 size: 14 residues. CDR3 amino acids: CASSLETGNYGYTF. CDR3 in DNA: TGTGCCAGCAGCTTAGAAACAGGCAACTATGGCTACACCTTC.

The J gene is TRBJ1-5, the V gene TRBV6-6; perhaps TRBD1 as D (6 bases). The CDR3 consists of 14 residues. V lost 2 bases to trimming and J lost 3 bases, with 8 bases between them. Germline CDR1 reads MNHNY; CDR2 reads SVGAGI (reference sequence). CDR3 sequence reads: CASSYRTVNQPQHF. The CDR3 DNA sequence: TGTGCCAGCAGTTACCGGACAGTCAATCAGCCCCAGCATTTT.

By its share, this clone is medium-sized (0.01 to 0.1%). For the CDR3, the DNA is TGCGCCACCCAGACAGGGTTCCAAGAAGCTTTCTTT. This encodes CATQTGFQEAFF. The chain recombines TRBV10-1 with TRBJ1-1; 7 nucleotides line up with TRBD1. Per the germline V gene, CDR1 is WNHNN and CDR2 is SYGVQD (reference sequence). V lost 10 bases to trimming and J lost 8 bases; unmatched junction nucleotides: 10. The CDR3 is made up of 12 amino acids.

This clone showed up just a few times. The chain joins TRBV5-4 to TRBJ2-3, with D possibly being TRBD2 (5 bases). V dropped 0 bases and J dropped 2 bases, with 10 bases sitting between them. The CDR3 runs to 15 residues. Per the germline V gene, CDR1 is SGHNT and CDR2 is YYREEE (reference sequence). CDR3 sequence: CASSLGPAATDTQYF. In nucleotides, the CDR3 is TGTGCCAGCAGCTTGGGGCCAGCGGCCACAGATACGCAGTATTTT. The whole variable domain, remainder taken from reference TRBV5-4 and TRBJ2-3, is ETGVTQSPTHLIKTRGQQVTLRCSSQSGHNTVSWYQQALGQGPQFIFQYYREEENGRGNFPPRFSGLQFPNYSSELNVNALELDDSALYLCASSLGPAATDTQYFGPGTRLTVL.

The chain employs TRBV9 and TRBJ2-2; 8 positions agree with TRBD2. Germline V lookup: CDR1 SGDLS, CDR2 YYNGEE. Trimming at V came to 2 bases and at J to 5 bases, leaving 8 bases not matched to a gene. The CDR3 is 16 amino acids. CDR3 bases: TGTGCCAGCAGCGTGGCGGGGGGAGGAGGGACCGGGGAGCTGTTTTTT. Protein: CASSVAGGGGTGELFF.

The chain couples TRBV5-6 to TRBJ2-3; D is undetermined. The CDR3 loop spans 15 amino acids. In germline, CDR1 is SGHDT, CDR2 YYEEEE. Trimming removed 0 bases from V and 5 bases from J, with 13 bases in between. The CDR3 protein is CASSLGAGWVDTQYF. The CDR3, as DNA: TGTGCCAGCAGCTTGGGGGCTGGTTGGGTAGATACGCAGTATTTT.

V and J are TRBV30 and TRBJ1-2; D is ambiguous. The ends were cut back, 0 bases at V and 8 bases at J, with 16 bases in the middle. Germline V gene lookup returns CDR1 GTSNPN and CDR2 SVGIG (reference sequence). The length of the CDR3 is 14 residues. The CDR3 loop reads CAWSVGLSKNGYTF. The CDR3, as DNA: TGTGCCTGGAGTGTCGGACTCTCCAAAAACGGCTACACCTTC. The variable domain in full, with the rest retrieved from reference TRBV30 and TRBJ1-2, is SQTIHQWPATLVQPVGSPLSLECTVEGTSNPNLYWYRQAAGRGLQLLFYSVGIGQISSEVPQNLSASRPQDRQFILSSKKLLLSDSGFYLCAWSVGLSKNGYTFGSGTRLTVV.

V is TRBV11-3 and J is TRBJ1-1; D gene uncertain. Trimming removed 1 base from V and 5 bases from J, with 8 bases in between. CDR3 length: 13 amino acids. Germline loops: CDR1 SGHNT, CDR2 YENEEA. CDR3 in amino acids: CASSLATETEAFF. CDR3 coding DNA: TGTGCCAGCAGCTTAGCGACGGAGACTGAAGCTTTCTTT.

CDR3 DNA: TGTGCCAGCAGCTTAGTGGCTAGCGGGAAAGAGACCCAGTACTTC. Amino acid sequence: CASSLVASGKETQYF. The rearrangement joins TRBV7-2 to TRBJ2-5; the match to TRBD2 covers 9 bases. The germline V gene encodes CDR1 SGHTA and CDR2 FQGNSA. V shed 1 base, J shed 3 bases, and the junction held 3 bases outside the gene matches. The CDR3 is made up of 15 amino acids.

This clone occurred a few times. The V gene is TRBV18, the J gene TRBJ1-1, with a tentative D call TRBD1 (6 bases). Trimming pared 1 base from V and 6 bases from J, leaving 6 bases between. Per germline, CDR1 KGHSH and CDR2 LQKENI. This CDR3 comprises 12 residues. CDR3 nucleotides: TGTGCCAGCTCACCACGACAGGCTGAAGCTTTCTTT. This encodes CASSPRQAEAFF.

The gene calls are TRBV2 and TRBJ1-2, with 7 bases fitting TRBD1. Germline CDR1 reads SNHLY; CDR2 reads FYNNEI. With V trimmed by 3 bases and J by 3 bases, 7 bases remained unmatched. CDR3 size: 15 residues. The CDR3 region has the DNA TGTGCCAGCAGTGAGGTTAACAGGGGTCACTATGGCTACACCTTC. This gives the protein CASSEVNRGHYGYTF.

By share, this clone ranks as medium-sized (0.01 to 0.1%). The genes are TRBV11-2 and TRBJ2-1, with D possibly TRBD1 on 5 matching bases. The CDR3 covers 12 residues. V dropped 5 bases and J dropped 8 bases, with 10 bases sitting between them. The germline CDR1 and CDR2 sequences are SGHAT and FQNNGV. This CDR3 is CASSPTGYEQFF. DNA of the CDR3: TGTGCCAGCAGCCCTACAGGTTATGAGCAGTTCTTC.

This clone has a handful of counts. This chain uses TRBV19 with TRBJ2-5; 10 bases are a match to TRBD2. Trimming cost V 8 bases and J 2 bases; bases outside gene matches: 5. Germline values: CDR1 LNHDA, CDR2 SQIVND (reference sequence). This CDR3 has 14 residues. CDR3 nucleotide sequence: TGTGCCAGTGCGACTAGCGGGCAACAAGAGACCCAGTACTTC. Its translation: CASATSGQQETQYF. Filled out from reference TRBV19 and TRBJ2-5, the complete variable domain reads DGGITQSPKYLFRKEGQNVTLSCEQNLNHDAMYWYRQDPGQGLRLIYYSQIVNDFQKGDIAEGYSVSREKKESFPLTVTSAQKNPTAFYLCASATSGQQETQYFGPGTRLLVL.

The rearrangement uses TRBV29-1 and TRBJ1-1; a weak D match, TRBD1 (6 bases). The CDR3 extends over 16 amino acids. V lost 0 bases and J 6 bases, leaving 20 bases between the germline ends. Germline lookup yields CDR1 SQVTM and CDR2 ANQGSEA. The CDR3 loop reads CSVEDPGSRGFPEAFF. As DNA, the CDR3 is TGCAGCGTTGAAGATCCAGGGTCCAGGGGTTTCCCTGAAGCTTTCTTT.